These 24 T cell receptor beta chains share one sample of origin, sequenced in a study of T cell repertoires in aging, cancer and after chemotherapy. A mixed TRB-A/B primer pool amplified rearranged TRB by multiplex touch-down PCR. TCRdb independently ran MiXCR on the multiplex PCR reads; one entry per CDR3 protein. Found here are more than 9,000 distinct CDR3 sequences, about 31% of them singletons; the top ten hold around 3%. The template was genomic DNA from peripheral blood, not RNA. Sequencing used blood. The origin of the receptors is a human donor in good health.

The V call is TRBV6-5, the J call TRBJ2-1; 10 bases align to TRBD2. The CDR3 contains 15 residues. Germline V gene sequence: CDR1 MNHEY, CDR2 SVGAGI. Trimming removed 5 bases from V and 7 bases from J; junction bases left unmatched: 8. CDR3 in amino acids: CASSNLAGVINEQFF. The CDR3 region has the DNA TGTGCCAGCAGTAACCTAGCGGGAGTAATAAATGAGCAGTTCTTC.

V gene TRBV12-3 or TRBV12-4 combines with J gene TRBJ1-2; the D is unclear. The CDR3 sequence is 14 residues long. V was pared by 1 base and J by 2 bases, with 8 bases between. The CDR3 nucleotides are TGTGCCAGCAGTTTAGTGGGAGGAAACTATGGCTACACCTTC. Its translation: CASSLVGGNYGYTF.

This clonotype is labeled medium-sized (0.01 to 0.1%). The J gene is TRBJ2-3, the V gene TRBV29-1, with 12 bases matching TRBD2. There are 15 residues in the CDR3. Looked up from germline, CDR1 is SQVTM and CDR2 is ANQGSEA. With V trimmed by 4 bases and J by 0 bases, 2 bases remained unmatched. For the CDR3, the DNA is TGCAGCGTTGGGACTAGCGGGGCTAGCACAGATACGCAGTATTTT. This encodes CSVGTSGASTDTQYF.

This clonotype has just one count. The conserved phenylalanine or tryptophan is not found at the CDR3 terminus, so this likely reflects a read error. V and J are TRBV19 and TRBJ1-2; D may be TRBD1 (5 bases). Germline loops: CDR1 LNHDA, CDR2 SQIVND (reference sequence). CDR3 length: 15 amino acids. Trimming cost V 5 bases and J 4 bases, with 17 bases left between them. CDR3 in amino acids: CASSSPLTDSYGYTL. The CDR3 bases are TGTGCCAGTAGTTCCCCCCTGACAGACTCCTATGGCTACACCTTA.

This clonotype was observed a handful of times. The gene calls are TRBV5-4 and TRBJ1-2; a weak D match, TRBD1 (5 bases). Trimming shortened V by 4 bases and J by 5 bases, and 12 bases separated the two germline ends. CDR1 is SGHNT, CDR2 YYREEE, per germline (reference sequence). The CDR3 is 13 residues long. The CDR3, as DNA: TGTGCCAGCAGCCCGACAGAGACGTATGGCTACACCTTC. Residues: CASSPTETYGYTF.

V and J are TRBV7-2 and TRBJ2-7, with 13 bases lining up with TRBD2. After removal of 5 bases from V and 5 bases from J, the junction contained 3 bases not matched to a gene. Germline V gene sequence: CDR1 SGHTA, CDR2 FQGNSA. CDR3 length: 14 amino acids. DNA for the CDR3: TGTGCCAGCAGCCCACTAGCGGGGGGGGACGAGCAGTACTTC. Protein sequence: CASSPLAGGDEQYF. Complete variable domain (other parts from reference TRBV7-2 and TRBJ2-7): GAGVSQSPSNKVTEKGKDVELRCDPISGHTALYWYRQSLGQGLEFLIYFQGNSAPDKSGLPSDRFSAERTGGSVSTLTIQRTQQEDSAVYLCASSPLAGGDEQYFGPGTRLTVT.

The table lists this clonotype with a few counts. For the CDR3, the DNA is TGTGCCAGCAGCTTGGGAACAGGGAGGACCTACAATGAGCAGTTCTTC. Its protein product is CASSLGTGRTYNEQFF. The chain is built from TRBV13 and TRBJ2-1; the D gene could be TRBD1 or TRBD2 (6 bases each). Germline values: CDR1 PRHDT, CDR2 FYEKMQ (reference sequence). The V end lost 3 bases, the J end lost 2 bases, and 14 bases lay between the germline ends. The CDR3 is 16 residues long.

This chain joins TRBV20-1 and TRBJ1-4, with TRBD1 matching 7 bases. V lost 5 bases to trimming and J lost 8 bases; unmatched junction nucleotides: 8. The CDR3 length is 13 residues. Germline lookup yields CDR1 DFQATT and CDR2 SNEGSKA (reference sequence). For the CDR3, the DNA is TGCAGTGCTTCTGACAGGGCCAGGGAAAAACTGTTTTTT. Its protein product is CSASDRAREKLFF.

This clonotype is medium-sized (0.01 to 0.1%) within its sample. J is TRBJ2-1 and V is TRBV27; D may be TRBD1 (6 bases). This CDR3 is 15 amino acids long. Trimming cost V 2 bases and J 3 bases, with 11 bases left between them. Germline V gene sequence: CDR1 MNHEY, CDR2 SMNVEV (reference sequence). The CDR3 reads CASSLIGTHYNEQFF. As DNA, the CDR3 is TGTGCCAGCAGTTTAATCGGGACACACTACAATGAGCAGTTCTTC.

The CDR3 is CASSLRGQDEAFF. Written as DNA, the CDR3 is TGTGCCAGCAGTTTGCGCGGACAGGATGAAGCTTTCTTT. V gene TRBV12-3 or TRBV12-4 combines with J gene TRBJ1-1; 7 bases line up with TRBD1. The V and J ends lost 3 bases and 7 bases, in that order; junction bases with no gene match: 5. The CDR3 is 13 amino acids.

This clonotype ranks as medium-sized. The J gene is TRBJ2-3, the V gene TRBV11-3; 13 bases fit TRBD2. Germline loops: CDR1 SGHNT, CDR2 YENEEA. The CDR3 is made up of 17 amino acids. Trimming removed 5 bases from V and 0 bases from J; junction bases left unmatched: 5. CDR3 in amino acids: CASSTGLAGVSTDTQYF. The CDR3 DNA is TGTGCCAGCAGCACCGGACTAGCGGGAGTCAGCACAGATACGCAGTATTTT. Complete variable domain (other parts from reference TRBV11-3 and TRBJ2-3): EAGVVQSPRYKIIEKKQPVAFWCNPISGHNTLYWYLQNLGQGPELLIRYENEEAVDDSQLPKDRFSAERLKGVDSTLKIQPAELGDSAVYLCASSTGLAGVSTDTQYFGPGTRLTVL.

The sample holds a few counts of this clonotype. The V gene is TRBV6-1, the J gene TRBJ1-1, with 7 bases that match TRBD1. This CDR3 spans 15 amino acids. Unmatched junction bases numbered 8, after V lost 2 bases and J lost 5 bases. The germline V gene encodes CDR1 MNHNS and CDR2 SASEGT. The CDR3 coding sequence is TGTGCCAGCAGTGAACTTCAGGGGGTCGGGACTGAAGCTTTCTTT. It encodes CASSELQGVGTEAFF.

The chain recombines TRBV6-2 or TRBV6-3 with TRBJ1-5; D ambiguous. CDR1 is MNHEY and CDR2 is SVGEGT in the germline V gene. V lost 0 bases, J lost 4 bases, and 10 bases lay in between. The CDR3 runs to 15 residues. The CDR3 DNA follows: TGTGCCAGCAGTTACTCGAACAGCGTTAATCAGCCCCAGCATTTT. It yields the protein CASSYSNSVNQPQHF.

The gene calls are TRBV28 and TRBJ2-5; the D gene could be TRBD1 or TRBD2 (6 bases each). CDR1 and CDR2 from the germline V gene are MDHEN and SYDVKM. The germline V and J ends were trimmed by 6 bases and 4 bases, with 15 bases remaining between them. The CDR3 spans 14 residues. The CDR3 region has the DNA TGTGCCAGCAGCTTAGGGGGGCAGGCAGAGACCCAGTACTTC. This gives the protein CASSLGGQAETQYF.

This chain links TRBV6-1 with TRBJ2-2; no reliable D call. V shed 7 bases and J shed 0 bases, with 9 bases lying between them. Germline V lookup: CDR1 MNHNS, CDR2 SASEGT. The CDR3 covers 14 residues. DNA for the CDR3: TGTGCCAGCAACAGTGGAACGAACACCGGGGAGCTGTTTTTT. As protein: CASNSGTNTGELFF.

The chain recombines TRBV6-1 with TRBJ1-4, with D possibly TRBD1 on 6 matching bases. The CDR3 totals 12 residues. Germline-derived CDR1 and CDR2 are MNHNS and SASEGT. The V end lost 6 bases, the J end lost 8 bases, and 10 bases lay between the germline ends. Here the CDR3 DNA reads TGTGCCAGCAGAAGGGGGGGGGAAAAACTGTTTTTT. Translating it yields CASRRGGEKLFF.

The V gene is TRBV5-1, the J gene TRBJ2-1; 12 bases fit TRBD1. CDR1 SGHRS and CDR2 YFSETQ come from the germline V gene. This CDR3 contains 15 residues. V dropped 4 bases and J dropped 9; count of bases not matched to a gene: 8. This CDR3 is CASSGGQGASSEQFF. In DNA form, the CDR3 reads TGCGCCAGCAGCGGGGGACAGGGGGCGAGTAGTGAGCAGTTCTTC. The full variable domain, completed using reference TRBV5-1 and TRBJ2-1, is KAGVTQTPRYLIKTRGQQVTLSCSPISGHRSVSWYQQTPGQGLQFLFEYFSETQRNKGNFPGRFSGRQFSNSRSEMNVSTLELGDSALYLCASSGGQGASSEQFFGPGTRLTVL.

This chain uses TRBV30 with TRBJ1-2; TRBD1 aligns across 7 bases. Germline V gives CDR1 GTSNPN, CDR2 SVGIG (reference sequence). With V trimmed by 3 bases and J by 5 bases, 9 bases remained unmatched. This CDR3 region has 14 residues. CDR3 loop: CAWSAIGGVYGYTF. CDR3 DNA sequence: TGTGCCTGGAGCGCAATAGGGGGCGTTTATGGCTACACCTTC.

V and J are TRBV11-2 and TRBJ2-1; no clear D gene. This CDR3 is built from 14 residues. V shed 1 base and J shed 0 bases, with 4 bases lying between them. The germline V gene has CDR1 SGHAT and CDR2 FQNNGV. The CDR3 DNA reads TGTGCCAGCAGCTTAGCTAGCTCCTACAATGAGCAGTTCTTC. Residues: CASSLASSYNEQFF. The entire variable domain, with the rest obtained from reference TRBV11-2 and TRBJ2-1, is as follows: EAGVAQSPRYKIIEKRQSVAFWCNPISGHATLYWYQQILGQGPKLLIQFQNNGVVDDSQLPKDRFSAERLKGVDSTLKIQPAKLEDSAVYLCASSLASSYNEQFFGPGTRLTVL.

In its sample, this clonotype was seen a few times. The V gene is TRBV12-3 or TRBV12-4, the J gene TRBJ2-1; D unclear. Trimming removed 3 bases at V and 7 bases at J, with 13 bases between. The CDR3 spans 14 residues. The CDR3 here is CASSFRQGMNEQFF. The CDR3 nucleotides read TGTGCCAGCAGTTTCCGACAAGGGATGAATGAGCAGTTCTTC.

V gene TRBV5-1 combines with J gene TRBJ2-7; D is undetermined. Germline V gene sequence: CDR1 SGHRS, CDR2 YFSETQ. The CDR3 extends over 11 amino acids. V lost 0 bases to trimming and J lost 6 bases, with 4 bases between them. The CDR3 region has the DNA TGCGCCAGCAGCTTGGAGTCCGAGCAGTACTTC. Protein product: CASSLESEQYF.

In DNA form, the CDR3 reads TGCGCCAGCAGCTTGAATCTAGCGGGGGGGACCAACACCGGGGAGCTGTTTTTT. It specifies CASSLNLAGGTNTGELFF. The chain combines TRBV5-1 with TRBJ2-2; TRBD2 aligns across 12 bases. Germline-derived CDR1 and CDR2 are SGHRS and YFSETQ. J gave up 2 bases and V 1 base, and 6 bases lay outside the gene matches. The CDR3 extends over 18 amino acids.

This clonotype has a handful of counts. V usage is TRBV7-6 and J usage is TRBJ2-7; no clear D gene. Trimming removed 2 bases at V and 3 bases at J, with 11 bases between. Looked up from germline, CDR1 is SGHVS and CDR2 is FNYEAQ. The CDR3 sequence is 14 residues long. The CDR3 sequence is CASSLYPDSYEQYF. CDR3 bases: TGTGCCAGCAGCTTATATCCTGATAGCTACGAGCAGTACTTC.

This clonotype was counted between two and nine times. The rearrangement joins TRBV18 to TRBJ2-2; the D gene is possibly TRBD2 (5 bases). The germline V gene has CDR1 KGHSH and CDR2 LQKENI. Trimming left V 0 bases short and J 6 bases short, with 14 bases between. This CDR3 is 16 amino acids long. CDR3 sequence: CASSPPSGYGAGELFF. CDR3 nucleotides: TGTGCCAGCTCACCACCGTCGGGGTATGGAGCCGGGGAGCTGTTTTTT.